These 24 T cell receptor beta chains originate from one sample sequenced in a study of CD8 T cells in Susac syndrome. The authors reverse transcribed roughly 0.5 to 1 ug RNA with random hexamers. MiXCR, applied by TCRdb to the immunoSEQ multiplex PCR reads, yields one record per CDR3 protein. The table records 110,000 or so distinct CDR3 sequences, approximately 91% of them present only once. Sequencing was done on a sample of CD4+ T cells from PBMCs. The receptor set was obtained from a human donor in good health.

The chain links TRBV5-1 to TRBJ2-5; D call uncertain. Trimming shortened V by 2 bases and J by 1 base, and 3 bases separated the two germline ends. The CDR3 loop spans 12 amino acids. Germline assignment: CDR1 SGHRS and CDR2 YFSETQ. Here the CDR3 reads CASSFLQETQYF. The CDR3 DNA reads TGCGCCAGCAGCTTCCTCCAAGAGACCCAGTACTTC.

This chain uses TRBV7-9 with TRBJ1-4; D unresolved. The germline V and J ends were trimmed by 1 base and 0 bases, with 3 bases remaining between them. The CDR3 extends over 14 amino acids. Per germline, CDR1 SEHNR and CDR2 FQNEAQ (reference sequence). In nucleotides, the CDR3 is TGTGCCAGCAGCTTAGGATCAACTAATGAAAAACTGTTTTTT. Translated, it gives CASSLGSTNEKLFF.

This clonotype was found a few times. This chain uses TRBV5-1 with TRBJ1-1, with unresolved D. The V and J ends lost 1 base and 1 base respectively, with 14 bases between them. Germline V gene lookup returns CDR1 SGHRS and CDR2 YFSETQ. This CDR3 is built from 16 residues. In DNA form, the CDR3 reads TGCGCCAGCAGCTTGTCCGTCGGTCCTCGGAACACTGAAGCTTTCTTT. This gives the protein CASSLSVGPRNTEAFF.

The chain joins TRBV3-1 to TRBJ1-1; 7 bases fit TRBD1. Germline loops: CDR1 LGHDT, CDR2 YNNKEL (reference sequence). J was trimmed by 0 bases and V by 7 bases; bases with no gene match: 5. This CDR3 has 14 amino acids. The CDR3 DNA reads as TGTGCCAGCAAGGGACAGTTCATGAACACTGAAGCTTTCTTT. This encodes CASKGQFMNTEAFF. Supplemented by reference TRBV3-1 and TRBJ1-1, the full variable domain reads DTAVSQTPKYLVTQMGNDKSIKCEQNLGHDTMYWYKQDSKKFLKIMFSYNNKELIINETVPNRFSPKSPDKAHLNLHINSLELGDSAVYFCASKGQFMNTEAFFGQGTRLTVV.

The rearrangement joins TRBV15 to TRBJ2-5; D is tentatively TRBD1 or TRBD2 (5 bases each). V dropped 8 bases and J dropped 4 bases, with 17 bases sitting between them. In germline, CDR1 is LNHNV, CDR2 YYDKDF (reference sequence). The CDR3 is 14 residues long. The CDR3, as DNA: TGTGCCACCGGAACTAGGGGTGGACGAGAGACCCAGTACTTC. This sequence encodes CATGTRGGRETQYF.

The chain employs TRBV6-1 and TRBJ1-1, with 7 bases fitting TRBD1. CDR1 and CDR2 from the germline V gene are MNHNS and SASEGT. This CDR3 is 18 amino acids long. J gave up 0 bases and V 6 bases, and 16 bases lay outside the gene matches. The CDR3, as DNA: TGTGCCAGCAGGGGCCCCCGACAGGGTATGGGGATGAACACTGAAGCTTTCTTT. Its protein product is CASRGPRQGMGMNTEAFF.

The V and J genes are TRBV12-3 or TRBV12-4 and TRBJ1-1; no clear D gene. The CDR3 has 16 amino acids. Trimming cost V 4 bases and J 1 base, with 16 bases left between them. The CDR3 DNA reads TGTGCCAGCAGTTCCTCCGGCGGGGTCTCGAACACTGAAGCTTTCTTT. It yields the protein CASSSSGGVSNTEAFF.

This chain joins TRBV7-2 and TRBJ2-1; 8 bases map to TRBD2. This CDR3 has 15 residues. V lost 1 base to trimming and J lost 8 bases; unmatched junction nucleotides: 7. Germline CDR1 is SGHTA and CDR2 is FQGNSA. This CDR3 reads CASSLGGTSPYEQFF. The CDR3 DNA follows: TGTGCCAGCAGCTTAGGGGGGACTAGTCCCTATGAGCAGTTCTTC.

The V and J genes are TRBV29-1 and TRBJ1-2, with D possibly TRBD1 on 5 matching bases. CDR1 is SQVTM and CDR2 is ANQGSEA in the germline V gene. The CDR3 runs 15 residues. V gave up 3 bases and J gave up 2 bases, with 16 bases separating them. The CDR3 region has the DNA TGCAGCGTTGACACCGGCCGGGGCCCGAACTATGGCTACACCTTC. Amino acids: CSVDTGRGPNYGYTF.

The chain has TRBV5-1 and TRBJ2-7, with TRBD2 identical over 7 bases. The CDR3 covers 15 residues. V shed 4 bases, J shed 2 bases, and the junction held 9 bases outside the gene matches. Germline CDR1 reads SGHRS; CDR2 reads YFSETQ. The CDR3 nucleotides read TGCGCCAGCAGCCCCTACAGCGGGACGCCCTACGAGCAGTACTTC. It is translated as CASSPYSGTPYEQYF.

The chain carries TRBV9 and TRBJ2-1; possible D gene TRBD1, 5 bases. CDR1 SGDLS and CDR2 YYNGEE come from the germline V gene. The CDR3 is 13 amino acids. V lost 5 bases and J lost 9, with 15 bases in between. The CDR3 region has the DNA TGTGCCAGCAGTTATACTACAGGACGTGAGCAGTTCTTC. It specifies CASSYTTGREQFF.

The CDR3 spells CASSLDWGRNTEAFF. As DNA, the CDR3 is TGCGCCAGCAGCTTGGACTGGGGGCGGAACACTGAAGCTTTCTTT. The chain recombines TRBV5-1 with TRBJ1-1; the D gene is possibly TRBD1 (6 bases). The germline gives CDR1 SGHRS, CDR2 YFSETQ. Trimming cost V 0 bases and J 1 base, with 10 bases left between them. This CDR3 is built from 15 residues.

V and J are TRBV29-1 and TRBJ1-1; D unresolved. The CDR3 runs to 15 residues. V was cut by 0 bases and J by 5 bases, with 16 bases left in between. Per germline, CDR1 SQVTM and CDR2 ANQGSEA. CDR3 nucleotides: TGCAGCGTTGAAGATCAACTCGGGGTACGGACTGAAGCTTTCTTT. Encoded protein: CSVEDQLGVRTEAFF.

This chain's CDR3 is CASSQEPGQYNQPQHF. The DNA for the CDR3 is TGCGCCAGCAGCCAGGAACCGGGACAGTACAATCAGCCCCAGCATTTT. The chain recombines TRBV4-3 with TRBJ1-5; 7 positions agree with TRBD1. The V gene's germline CDR1 is LGHNA and CDR2 YSLEER. V shed 3 bases, J shed 3 bases, and the junction held 8 bases outside the gene matches. The CDR3 sequence is 16 residues long.

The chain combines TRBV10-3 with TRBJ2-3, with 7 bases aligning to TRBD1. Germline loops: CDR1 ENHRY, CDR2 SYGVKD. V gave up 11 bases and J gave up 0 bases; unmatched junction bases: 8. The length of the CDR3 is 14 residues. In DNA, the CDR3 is TGTGCCTCCACCCCGGACAGGAGCACAGATACGCAGTATTTT. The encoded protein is CASTPDRSTDTQYF.

The CDR3 DNA reads TGTGCCAGCACTTCGGGGAATCAGCCCCAGCATTTT. Translating gives CASTSGNQPQHF. The rearrangement uses TRBV2 and TRBJ1-5; D is unclear. The CDR3 covers 12 residues. Germline CDR1 reads SNHLY; CDR2 reads FYNNEI. Trimming left V 7 bases short and J 4 bases short, with 8 bases between.

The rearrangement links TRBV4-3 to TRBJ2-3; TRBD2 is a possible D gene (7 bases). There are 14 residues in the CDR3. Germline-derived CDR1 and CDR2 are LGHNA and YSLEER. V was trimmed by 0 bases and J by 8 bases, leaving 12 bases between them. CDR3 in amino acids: CASSQDGGLGTQYF. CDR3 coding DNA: TGCGCCAGCAGCCAAGACGGGGGGCTCGGTACGCAGTATTTT.

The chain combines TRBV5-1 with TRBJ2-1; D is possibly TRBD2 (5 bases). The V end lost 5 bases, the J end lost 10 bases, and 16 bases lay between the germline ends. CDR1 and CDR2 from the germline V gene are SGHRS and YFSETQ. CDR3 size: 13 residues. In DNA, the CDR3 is TGCGCCAGCAGTGTAGGGAGCTACCCGGAGCAGTTCTTC. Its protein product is CASSVGSYPEQFF.

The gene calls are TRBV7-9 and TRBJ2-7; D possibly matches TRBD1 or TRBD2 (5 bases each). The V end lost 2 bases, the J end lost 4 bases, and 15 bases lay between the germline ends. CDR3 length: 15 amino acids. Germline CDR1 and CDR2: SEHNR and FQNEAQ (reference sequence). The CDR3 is CASSLQGPGIYEQYF. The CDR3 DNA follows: TGTGCCAGCAGCTTACAGGGACCGGGGATATACGAGCAGTACTTC.

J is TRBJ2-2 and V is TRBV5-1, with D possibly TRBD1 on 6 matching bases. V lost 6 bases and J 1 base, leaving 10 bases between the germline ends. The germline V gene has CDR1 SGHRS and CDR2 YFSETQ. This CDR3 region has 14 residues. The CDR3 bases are TGCGCCAGCACTATACAGGGGAACACCGGGGAGCTGTTTTTT. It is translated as CASTIQGNTGELFF.

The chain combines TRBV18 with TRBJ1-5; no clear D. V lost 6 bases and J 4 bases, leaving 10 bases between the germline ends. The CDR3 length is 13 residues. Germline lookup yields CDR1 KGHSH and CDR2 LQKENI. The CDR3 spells CASSNSDNQPQHF. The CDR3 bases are TGTGCCAGCTCCAATTCGGATAATCAGCCCCAGCATTTT.

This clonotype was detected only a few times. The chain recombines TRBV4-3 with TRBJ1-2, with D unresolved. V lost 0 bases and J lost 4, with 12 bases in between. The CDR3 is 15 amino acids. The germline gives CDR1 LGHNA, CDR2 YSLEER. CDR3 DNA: TGCGCCAGCAGCCAAGATACCCGGGGAGGCTATGGCTACACCTTC. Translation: CASSQDTRGGYGYTF.

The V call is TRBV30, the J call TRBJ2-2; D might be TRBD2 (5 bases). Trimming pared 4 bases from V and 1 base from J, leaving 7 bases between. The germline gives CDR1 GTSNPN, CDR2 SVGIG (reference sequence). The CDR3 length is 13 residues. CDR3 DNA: TGTGCCTGGAAGAGCGGGAACACCGGGGAGCTGTTTTTT. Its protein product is CAWKSGNTGELFF.

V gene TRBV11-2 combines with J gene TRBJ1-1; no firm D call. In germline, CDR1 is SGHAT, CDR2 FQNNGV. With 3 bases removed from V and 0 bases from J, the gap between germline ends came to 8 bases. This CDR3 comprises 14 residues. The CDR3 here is CASSLRRLNTEAFF. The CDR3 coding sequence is TGTGCCAGCAGCTTGAGGAGATTGAACACTGAAGCTTTCTTT.